The 31 T cell receptor beta chains presented below share a single source sample, sequenced in a study of T cell responses to AZD1222 COVID-19 vaccine. TCRdb's table, derived via immunoSEQ multiplex PCR, lists solely in-frame clones and lacks some. The sample yields some 150,000 clones, more than 85% seen once. The specimen comprised peripheral blood, sampled on day 0 of MenACWY control vaccination. The origin of the receptors is an adult in good health.

The gene calls are TRBV9 and TRBJ1-3; TRBD1 aligns across 7 bases. Germline assignment: CDR1 SGDLS and CDR2 YYNGEE. This CDR3 spans 16 amino acids. The trim removed 4 bases at V and 0 bases at J, leaving 7 bases unmatched. The CDR3 nucleotides are TGTGCCAGCAGCAACGAGGACAGGATCTCTGGAAACACCATATATTTT. This translates into CASSNEDRISGNTIYF.

V gene TRBV9 combines with J gene TRBJ2-2; 7 nucleotides line up with TRBD2. This CDR3 comprises 15 residues. The junction had 6 bases not matched to a gene; V was cut back by 1 base and J by 6 bases. Per germline, CDR1 SGDLS and CDR2 YYNGEE. CDR3 coding DNA: TGTGCCAGCAGCGTATTTCCGGGGGGTTCCGGGGAGCTGTTTTTT. Amino acid sequence: CASSVFPGGSGELFF.

The CDR3 protein is CASSPDIPGGVRYEQYF. The CDR3 bases are TGCGCCAGCAGCCCCGATATCCCAGGAGGGGTCCGTTACGAGCAGTACTTC. The J gene is TRBJ2-7, the V gene TRBV4-1; D is perhaps TRBD2 (6 bases). V lost 4 bases, J lost 4 bases, and 23 bases lay in between. Germline assignment: CDR1 MGHRA and CDR2 YSYEKL. The CDR3 runs to 17 residues.

The chain employs TRBV5-1 and TRBJ1-3, with a possible D match to TRBD1 (5 bases). CDR1 and CDR2 (germline): SGHRS, YFSETQ. Trimming shortened V by 0 bases and J by 4 bases, and 11 bases separated the two germline ends. This CDR3 has 15 residues. DNA of the CDR3: TGCGCCAGCAGCTTGGTCTCAGGGCTCGGAAACACCATATATTTT. Encoded protein: CASSLVSGLGNTIYF.

The CDR3 is CASSQTGQGIYF. CDR3 sequence (DNA): TGTGCCAGCAGTCAGACCGGACAGGGGATTTACTTC. J is TRBJ2-7 and V is TRBV14; 9 bases line up with TRBD1. The CDR3 loop spans 12 amino acids. With 6 bases clipped from V and 13 bases from J, the junction kept 10 bases outside the gene matches. Germline V lookup: CDR1 SGHDN, CDR2 FVKESK.

This chain uses TRBV28 with TRBJ2-2; maybe TRBD1 (5 bases). The germline gives CDR1 MDHEN, CDR2 SYDVKM. The CDR3 sequence is 16 residues long. The V end was cut by 5 bases, the J end by 1 base, with 14 bases between. Here the CDR3 reads CASSRHGAGNTGELFF. CDR3 in DNA: TGTGCCAGCAGTCGCCATGGGGCTGGGAACACCGGGGAGCTGTTTTTT.

The V gene is TRBV20-1, the J gene TRBJ2-1; no clear D. Germline CDR1 and CDR2: DFQATT and SNEGSKA (reference sequence). V gave up 3 bases and J gave up 6 bases, with 15 bases separating them. The CDR3 contains 14 residues. CDR3 sequence reads: CSASRRAELNEQFF. The CDR3 nucleotides are TGCAGTGCTAGTCGGCGAGCTGAACTCAATGAGCAGTTCTTC.

The rearrangement uses TRBV29-1 and TRBJ2-3, with D perhaps matching TRBD1 (6 bases). V shed 7 bases and J shed 1 base, with 9 bases lying between them. The CDR3 runs 12 residues. From germline, CDR1 is SQVTM and CDR2 ANQGSEA. CDR3 sequence reads: CSARQGTDTQYF. CDR3 in DNA: TGCAGCGCCCGACAGGGCACAGATACGCAGTATTTT.

The rearrangement links TRBV3-1 (or the pseudogene TRBV3-2) to TRBJ1-2; D is possibly TRBD1 (5 bases). Germline values: CDR1 LGHDT, CDR2 YNNKEL (reference sequence). The CDR3 totals 15 residues. Trimming shortened V by 4 bases and J by 0 bases, and 12 bases separated the two germline ends. The DNA of the CDR3 is TGTGCCAGCAGCCGCGGGACGGCTACTAACTATGGCTACACCTTC. As protein: CASSRGTATNYGYTF.

The V gene is TRBV19, the J gene TRBJ2-1; TRBD2 agrees at 15 bases. CDR3 size: 15 residues. The V segment lost 9 bases and the J segment 5 bases; nucleotides outside the gene matches: 5. Germline CDR1 and CDR2: LNHDA and SQIVND (reference sequence). CDR3 nucleotides: TGTGCCAGCGGGACTAGCGGGAGGTTCAACAATGAGCAGTTCTTC. This sequence encodes CASGTSGRFNNEQFF. Full variable domain (outside the CDR3, taken from reference TRBV19 and TRBJ2-1): DGGITQSPKYLFRKEGQNVTLSCEQNLNHDAMYWYRQDPGQGLRLIYYSQIVNDFQKGDIAEGYSVSREKKESFPLTVTSAQKNPTAFYLCASGTSGRFNNEQFFGPGTRLTVL.

The chain combines TRBV6-6 with TRBJ1-2; unclear D gene. Germline values: CDR1 MNHNY, CDR2 SVGAGI (reference sequence). V lost 6 bases and J lost 4, with 33 bases in between. CDR3 length: 20 residues. The CDR3 reads CASSPLRGFLSEGIPYGYTF. The CDR3 DNA follows: TGTGCCAGCAGCCCCTTGAGAGGATTTTTGTCCGAAGGAATTCCCTATGGCTACACCTTC.

J is TRBJ1-2 and V is TRBV3-1 (or the pseudogene TRBV3-2); 8 nucleotides agree with TRBD1. Germline assignment: CDR1 LGHDT and CDR2 YNNKEL (reference sequence). V shed 2 bases and J 3 bases; nucleotides not matched to a gene: 2. The CDR3 consists of 14 residues. CDR3 nucleotide sequence: TGTGCCAGCAGCCAACAGGGGGCGTACTATGGCTACACCTTC. It encodes CASSQQGAYYGYTF.

CDR3 loop: CASSFDSLYGYTF. CDR3 nucleotides: TGTGCCAGCAGCTTCGACAGCCTCTATGGCTACACCTTC. The J gene is TRBJ1-2, the V gene TRBV5-5; possibly TRBD1 for D (5 bases). CDR1 and CDR2 (germline): SGHKS, YYEKEE (reference sequence). This CDR3 has 13 amino acids. The V gene lost 2 bases and the J gene lost 4 bases, with 9 bases spanning the gap.

The rearrangement uses TRBV27 and TRBJ1-1, with D possibly TRBD1 on 6 matching bases. CDR1 MNHEY and CDR2 SMNVEV come from the germline V gene (reference sequence). Trimming removed 2 bases from V and 4 bases from J, with 14 bases in between. This CDR3 is 15 amino acids long. In DNA, the CDR3 is TGTGCCAGCAGTTTAAGTCCGGGGGCGCGCACTGAAGCTTTCTTT. It specifies CASSLSPGARTEAFF.

The rearrangement joins TRBV3-1 (or the pseudogene TRBV3-2) to TRBJ1-1; the D is unclear. V was clipped by 1 base and J by 2 bases, with 8 bases between them. Germline CDR1 and CDR2: LGHDT and YNNKEL (reference sequence). This CDR3 region has 14 residues. CDR3 in DNA: TGTGCCAGCAGCCAAGTGGGGTATAACACTGAAGCTTTCTTT. This sequence encodes CASSQVGYNTEAFF.

The chain carries TRBV2 and TRBJ1-2; no firm D call. The germline V and J ends were trimmed by 8 bases and 0 bases, with 7 bases remaining between them. CDR3 length: 12 amino acids. Germline CDR1 and CDR2: SNHLY and FYNNEI. The CDR3 sequence: CASSRTNYGYTF. In DNA, the CDR3 is TGTGCCAGCTCCCGGACTAACTATGGCTACACCTTC. The full variable domain, in which reference TRBV2 and TRBJ1-2 provide the parts outside the CDR3, is EPEVTQTPSHQVTQMGQEVILRCVPISNHLYFYWYRQILGQKVEFLVSFYNNEISEKSEIFDDQFSVERPDGSNFTLKIRSTKLEDSAMYFCASSRTNYGYTFGSGTRLTVV.

The gene calls are TRBV27 and TRBJ1-5; D possibly corresponds to TRBD1 (5 bases). In germline, CDR1 is MNHEY, CDR2 SMNVEV (reference sequence). The ends were cut back, 6 bases at V and 0 bases at J, with 30 bases in the middle. The CDR3 spans 21 residues. The CDR3 loop reads CASRGTPIQFHSQYSNQPQHF. CDR3 DNA sequence: TGTGCCAGCAGGGGGACGCCAATTCAATTTCATAGCCAATATAGCAATCAGCCCCAGCATTTT.

J is TRBJ2-5 and V is TRBV28, with D maybe TRBD1 (6 bases). This CDR3 contains 14 residues. V was trimmed by 6 bases and J by 3 bases, leaving 14 bases between them. Looked up from germline, CDR1 is MDHEN and CDR2 is SYDVKM. The CDR3 region has the DNA TGTGCCAGCAGCCCATATTACAGGGAAGAGACCCAGTACTTC. This translates into CASSPYYREETQYF.

This chain uses TRBV9 with TRBJ2-5, with D unclear. CDR3 length: 13 residues. The germline V gene encodes CDR1 SGDLS and CDR2 YYNGEE. Trimming cost V 0 bases and J 1 base, with 4 bases left between them. CDR3 nucleotide sequence: TGTGCCAGCAGCGTAGGTCCCCAAGAGACCCAGTACTTC. Residues: CASSVGPQETQYF.

The genes are TRBV16 and TRBJ1-4; no clear D gene. The CDR3 is 16 amino acids. Germline loops: CDR1 KGHSY, CDR2 FQNENV. Trimming took 4 bases from V and 4 from J, leaving 16 bases between them. CDR3 bases: TGTGCCAGCAGCCTGGGCAAGGGCCTTTTTAATGAAAAACTGTTTTTT. This codes for CASSLGKGLFNEKLFF.

In DNA, the CDR3 is TGTGCCACCCTACTAGCGGGATGGGTTGTTACGGAGACCCAGTACTTC. Translation: CATLLAGWVVTETQYF. The genes are TRBV21-1 and TRBJ2-5; the table's D gene call, TRBD2, was not cross checked with the DNA. TRBV21-1 is a documented pseudogene. This CDR3 comprises 16 residues.

The gene calls are TRBV25-1 and TRBJ1-1, with 7 bases that match TRBD1. Germline assignment: CDR1 MGHDK and CDR2 SYGVNS. V was pared by 3 bases and J by 5 bases, with 9 bases of the junction left unmatched. This CDR3 spans 15 amino acids. DNA for the CDR3: TGTGCCAGCAGTGAGACAGGGCACAAGGGGACTGAAGCTTTCTTT. This codes for CASSETGHKGTEAFF.

The rearrangement links TRBV7-9 to TRBJ1-5, with unresolved D. The CDR3 contains 14 residues. V was pared by 1 base and J by 2 bases, with 6 bases between. The V gene's germline CDR1 is SEHNR and CDR2 FQNEAQ (reference sequence). The CDR3 spells CASSLGAGNQPQHF. The CDR3 nucleotides read TGTGCCAGCAGCTTAGGGGCTGGCAATCAGCCCCAGCATTTT.

The chain carries TRBV7-6 and TRBJ2-1; D ambiguous. This CDR3 comprises 15 residues. Germline-derived CDR1 and CDR2 are SGHVS and FNYEAQ. V lost 5 bases, J lost 0 bases, and 11 bases lay in between. The CDR3 spells CASSMLVDSYNEQFF. CDR3 in DNA: TGTGCCAGCAGCATGCTAGTAGACTCCTACAATGAGCAGTTCTTC.

V gene TRBV12-3 or TRBV12-4 combines with J gene TRBJ1-5, with a tentative D call TRBD1 (6 bases). The germline V and J ends were trimmed by 5 bases and 5 bases, with 10 bases remaining between them. CDR3 length equals 13 residues. CDR3 in DNA: TGTGCCAGCAGTCCAACAGGGTATCAGCCCCAGCATTTT. It translates to CASSPTGYQPQHF.

This chain links TRBV9 with TRBJ1-2; tentatively, D is TRBD1 (5 bases). The V gene's germline CDR1 is SGDLS and CDR2 YYNGEE. Trimming left V 3 bases short and J 4 bases short, with 16 bases between. The CDR3 has 15 residues. In nucleotides, the CDR3 is TGTGCCAGCAGCGAGACAGCCCACGGCGTCTATGGCTACACCTTC. This sequence encodes CASSETAHGVYGYTF.

This clone was seen a single time. The chain links TRBV19 to TRBJ1-1; tentative D call: TRBD1 (5 bases). Trimming removed 8 bases from V and 5 bases from J, with 15 bases in between. Germline CDR1 and CDR2: LNHDA and SQIVND (reference sequence). CDR3 length: 13 amino acids. This CDR3 is CASGVGGRTEAFF. The CDR3 DNA follows: TGTGCCAGTGGGGTCGGGGGACGGACTGAAGCTTTCTTT.

This chain joins TRBV10-3 and TRBJ1-2; 10 bases agree with TRBD1. The junction had 7 bases not matched to a gene; V was cut back by 6 bases and J by 0 bases. Germline V gene data show CDR1 as ENHRY and CDR2 as SYGVKD. This CDR3 spans 16 amino acids. This CDR3 is CAISPRDRGANYGYTF. The DNA of the CDR3 is TGTGCCATCAGCCCCCGGGACAGGGGAGCTAACTATGGCTACACCTTC.

The V call is TRBV6-5, the J call TRBJ1-2; D uncertain. Trimming shortened V by 2 bases and J by 3 bases, and 10 bases separated the two germline ends. The CDR3 has 14 residues. Looked up from germline, CDR1 is MNHEY and CDR2 is SVGAGI. The CDR3 DNA is TGTGCCAGCAGTTACGATGACGGATACTATGGCTACACCTTC. This sequence encodes CASSYDDGYYGYTF.

J is TRBJ1-1 and V is TRBV19; D gene uncertain. Germline CDR1 and CDR2: LNHDA and SQIVND (reference sequence). Trimming removed 6 bases from V and 8 bases from J, with 10 bases in between. This CDR3 region has 11 residues. CDR3 protein: CASRTRGEAFF. The CDR3 bases are TGTGCCAGTAGGACGCGAGGCGAAGCTTTCTTT.

V usage is TRBV9 and J usage is TRBJ1-2; 9 bases agree with TRBD1. The J segment lost 4 bases and the V segment lost 0 bases, leaving 13 bases of the junction unmatched. The CDR3 is made up of 18 amino acids. Germline values: CDR1 SGDLS, CDR2 YYNGEE. The CDR3 sequence: CASSVGRGTGGDAYGYTF. CDR3 coding DNA: TGTGCCAGCAGCGTAGGGCGGGGAACAGGGGGCGATGCCTATGGCTACACCTTC.